Below, 7 T cell receptor beta chains from the same sample are listed, as sequenced in a study of T cells in localized non-small cell lung cancer. Profiling relied on immunoSEQ multiplex PCR, and the TCRdb table lists in-frame clones only, not all of them. The sample has over 3,500 clones, approximately 28% seen once. The material sequenced was lung tumor tissue, taken before any cancer treatment. These TCRs come from a male donor at least 60 years old with stage III lung adenocarcinoma.

V gene TRBV6-8 combines with J gene TRBJ1-5; 8 bases agree with TRBD1. V lost 5 bases, J lost 5 bases, and 5 bases stayed unmatched. The CDR3 sequence is 14 residues long. The V gene's germline CDR1 is MNHGY and CDR2 SAAAGT. This chain's CDR3 is CASSDRGPDQPQHF. The CDR3 region has the DNA TGTGCCAGCAGTGACAGGGGTCCGGATCAGCCCCAGCATTTT.

The table lists this clone with a few counts. This sequence joins TRBV4-1 and TRBJ2-7; TRBD2 matches 14 bases. Trimming took 4 bases from V and 3 from J; bases not matched to a gene: 5. CDR1 is MGHRA, CDR2 YSYEKL, per germline. The CDR3 length is 16 residues. Here the CDR3 DNA reads TGCGCCAGCAGCCCGACCGGGACTAGCGGGGGCTACGAGCAGTACTTC. Translated: CASSPTGTSGGYEQYF.

Sample share makes this clone medium-sized. The V and J genes are TRBV23-1 and TRBJ1-1; 7 bases align to TRBD1. TRBV23-1 belongs to the ORF category, with a function that is uncertain. This CDR3 has 14 amino acids. V lost 6 bases to trimming and J lost 5 bases; unmatched junction nucleotides: 9. CDR3 protein: CASSQERGLTEAFF. The CDR3 DNA is TGCGCCAGCAGCCAAGAAAGGGGGCTAACTGAAGCTTTCTTT.

The genes are TRBV29-1 and TRBJ1-2; D is undetermined. Trimming shortened V by 6 bases and J by 4 bases, and 18 bases separated the two germline ends. This CDR3 is built from 14 residues. CDR1 is SQVTM and CDR2 is ANQGSEA in the germline V gene. The CDR3 reads CSVGKAVSGYGYTF. The CDR3 DNA sequence: TGCAGCGTGGGAAAAGCGGTTTCTGGCTATGGCTACACCTTC.

The chain joins TRBV29-1 to TRBJ1-5, with D possibly TRBD1 on 5 matching bases. V was shortened by 1 base and J by 7 bases, with 8 bases between the two germline ends. The CDR3 totals 12 residues. Per germline, CDR1 SQVTM and CDR2 ANQGSEA. CDR3 nucleotides: TGCAGCGTTGAAGGGGAGGGGCAGCCCCAGCATTTT. This codes for CSVEGEGQPQHF.

V usage is TRBV6-8 and J usage is TRBJ2-5; a possible D gene is TRBD1 (6 bases). The CDR3 covers 16 residues. Deletions cut 6 bases from V and 5 bases from J, with 22 bases between. Germline CDR1 reads MNHGY; CDR2 reads SAAAGT. CDR3 loop: CASSRVQGRGWETQYF. The CDR3 DNA sequence: TGTGCCAGCAGCCGCGTCCAGGGGCGAGGTTGGGAGACCCAGTACTTC.

This clone was seen a handful of times. This chain uses TRBV10-3 with TRBJ1-5; D is unresolved. Trimming pared 0 bases from V and 5 bases from J, leaving 8 bases between. The CDR3 covers 14 residues. Germline V gives CDR1 ENHRY, CDR2 SYGVKD. This CDR3 reads CAISESLTDQPQHF. Here the CDR3 DNA reads TGTGCCATCAGTGAGTCCTTGACCGATCAGCCCCAGCATTTT.